Below are 3 T cell receptor beta chains sequenced from a single sample in a study of T cell repertoires in cytomegalovirus infection. Each CDR3 protein is one row after TCRdb ran MiXCR on the reads. The sample records under 200,000 distinct CDR3 sequences, about 20% being singletons. These receptors are not linked to any known antigen. The specimen was CD8+ T cells from cultured PBMCs, collected from culture after CMV antigen stimulation. Receptor source: a human donor in good health (CMV status not recorded). Some clones in this sample may be carry-over from other donors' samples.

In this sample, this clonotype turned up a few times. The J gene is TRBJ2-1, the V gene TRBV7-9; no definite D call. Trimming removed 8 bases from V and 10 bases from J, with 18 bases in between. The V gene's germline CDR1 is SEHNR and CDR2 FQNEAQ (reference sequence). The CDR3 runs to 13 residues. In DNA, the CDR3 is TGTGCCAGCTCCCTTTTCAGCTTACGGGAGCAGTTCTTC. Translating it yields CASSLFSLREQFF.

The rearrangement joins TRBV7-6 to TRBJ1-1, with D possibly TRBD1 on 6 matching bases. V was clipped by 1 base and J by 4 bases, with 19 bases between them. Germline CDR1 SGHVS, CDR2 FNYEAQ. This CDR3 region has 17 residues. In DNA form, the CDR3 reads TGTGCCAGCAGCTTAGTCGGCAGGGGCCTCGCCGGCACTGAAGCTTTCTTT. Its protein product is CASSLVGRGLAGTEAFF.

In this sample, this clonotype turned up a few times. J is TRBJ1-2 and V is TRBV6-2 or TRBV6-3; D is ambiguous. The CDR3 is 12 amino acids. Trimming removed 7 bases from V and 6 bases from J, with 12 bases in between. CDR1 and CDR2 from the germline V gene are MNHEY and SVGEGT. DNA of the CDR3: TGTGCCAGCAACTACGGAGTTAATGGCTACACCTTC. It specifies CASNYGVNGYTF.